The rows below give T cell receptor beta chains drawn from one sample of a study of CD8+CD57+ T cells in acquired aplastic anemia. TCRdb fed the reads into MiXCR, producing one record per CDR3 protein. The sample yields around 200,000 distinct CDR3 sequences, 65% seen once. The sequencing input was sorted CD4+, CD8+, or CD8+CD57+ T cells (not recorded which) from PBMCs. These receptors all come from a human donor with aplastic anemia. Both conserved end residues are part of each CDR3. Each record gives: J gene, D gene, V gene, clone size, CDR3 protein, CDR3 DNA. A D gene is named only where the DNA matches it firmly. Clone size is stated in some rows and not others, as once, few, many or a class when expanded.

j_call: TRBJ2-7
d_call: -
v_call: TRBV25-1
clone_size: -
cdr3_aa: CASSRAYEQYF
cdr3_nt: TGTGCCAGCAGCAGGGCCTACGAGCAGTACTTC

j_call: TRBJ2-1
d_call: -
v_call: TRBV15
clone_size: -
cdr3_aa: CATSPTSITYNEQFF
cdr3_nt: TGTGCCACCAGCCCAACTAGCATCACCTACAATGAGCAGTTCTTC

j_call: TRBJ2-5
d_call: -
v_call: TRBV29-1
clone_size: -
cdr3_aa: CSVARGGEETQYF
cdr3_nt: TGCAGCGTTGCCAGGGGCGGCGAAGAGACCCAGTACTTC

j_call: TRBJ2-7
d_call: TRBD1
v_call: TRBV5-1
clone_size: -
cdr3_aa: CASRLGQGLLYEQYF
cdr3_nt: TGCGCCAGCAGACTAGGACAGGGGCTCCTCTACGAGCAGTACTTC

j_call: TRBJ2-1
d_call: -
v_call: TRBV7-9
clone_size: -
cdr3_aa: CASSYSQREQFF
cdr3_nt: TGTGCCAGCAGTTACAGTCAACGTGAGCAGTTCTTC

j_call: TRBJ2-5
d_call: -
v_call: TRBV3-1
clone_size: -
cdr3_aa: CASSQDGTVQETQYF
cdr3_nt: TGTGCCAGCAGCCAAGACGGAACGGTTCAAGAGACCCAGTACTTC

j_call: TRBJ2-3
d_call: -
v_call: TRBV5-6
clone_size: many
cdr3_aa: CASSRGTGTDTQYF
cdr3_nt: TGTGCCAGCAGCCGCGGGACCGGCACAGATACGCAGTATTTT

j_call: TRBJ2-7
d_call: -
v_call: TRBV19
clone_size: -
cdr3_aa: CASSNPTLPYEQYF
cdr3_nt: TGTGCCAGTAGTAACCCGACGCTGCCCTACGAGCAGTACTTC

j_call: TRBJ1-3
d_call: -
v_call: TRBV12-3/TRBV12-4
clone_size: few
cdr3_aa: CASSFRALAGNTIYF
cdr3_nt: TGTGCCAGCAGTTTTCGGGCGTTAGCTGGAAACACCATATATTTT

j_call: TRBJ2-2
d_call: -
v_call: TRBV7-9
clone_size: -
cdr3_aa: CASSPTENTGELFF
cdr3_nt: TGTGCCAGCAGCCCGACAGAGAACACCGGGGAGCTGTTTTTT

j_call: TRBJ2-1
d_call: TRBD1
v_call: TRBV20-1
clone_size: -
cdr3_aa: CSALTGQGYNEQFF
cdr3_nt: TGCAGTGCTCTTACCGGACAGGGTTACAATGAGCAGTTCTTC

j_call: TRBJ1-6
d_call: TRBD1
v_call: TRBV12-3/TRBV12-4
clone_size: -
cdr3_aa: CASSPQQGKGSPLHF
cdr3_nt: TGTGCCAGCAGTCCCCAACAGGGGAAAGGATCACCCCTCCACTTT

j_call: TRBJ2-7
d_call: TRBD1
v_call: TRBV10-1
clone_size: -
cdr3_aa: CASSRGTVEEQYF
cdr3_nt: TGCGCCAGCAGTAGAGGGACAGTCGAAGAGCAGTACTTC

j_call: TRBJ1-4
d_call: -
v_call: TRBV24-1
clone_size: few
cdr3_aa: CATSDSGATNEKLFF
cdr3_nt: TGTGCCACCAGTGATTCTGGGGCAACTAATGAAAAACTGTTTTTT

j_call: TRBJ2-5
d_call: TRBD1
v_call: TRBV2
clone_size: few
cdr3_aa: CATRQGVGEQYF
cdr3_nt: TGTGCCACTAGACAGGGGGTGGGGGAGCAGTACTTC

j_call: TRBJ2-3
d_call: -
v_call: TRBV7-9
clone_size: -
cdr3_aa: CASSLVGAADTQYF
cdr3_nt: TGTGCCAGCAGCTTAGTGGGGGCTGCAGATACGCAGTATTTT

j_call: TRBJ2-5
d_call: -
v_call: TRBV7-7
clone_size: few
cdr3_aa: CASSSTPGTTQETQYF
cdr3_nt: TGTGCTAGCAGCTCCACTCCCGGGACCACTCAAGAGACCCAGTACTTC

j_call: TRBJ1-6
d_call: -
v_call: TRBV7-2
clone_size: many
cdr3_aa: CASSFVSFSSPLHF
cdr3_nt: TGTGCCAGCAGCTTTGTCAGTTTTTCTTCACCCCTCCACTTT

j_call: TRBJ1-3
d_call: -
v_call: TRBV5-6
clone_size: -
cdr3_aa: CASSLLTGGNTIYF
cdr3_nt: TGTGCCAGCAGCTTGCTGACAGGCGGAAACACCATATATTTT

j_call: TRBJ1-4
d_call: -
v_call: TRBV25-1
clone_size: few
cdr3_aa: CASSERTVTNEKLFF
cdr3_nt: TGTGCCAGCAGTGAACGGACAGTAACTAATGAAAAACTGTTTTTT

j_call: TRBJ2-1
d_call: TRBD2
v_call: TRBV5-1
clone_size: -
cdr3_aa: CASSAGGPKDEQFF
cdr3_nt: TGCGCCAGCAGCGCGGGAGGGCCTAAGGATGAGCAGTTCTTC

j_call: TRBJ1-3
d_call: -
v_call: TRBV2
clone_size: -
cdr3_aa: CASMIRDTIYF
cdr3_nt: TGTGCCAGCATGATCAGGGATACCATATATTTT

j_call: TRBJ2-1
d_call: -
v_call: TRBV7-9
clone_size: -
cdr3_aa: CASSPGEDEQFF
cdr3_nt: TGTGCCAGCAGCCCTGGAGAAGATGAGCAGTTCTTC

j_call: TRBJ2-2
d_call: TRBD2
v_call: TRBV7-9
clone_size: -
cdr3_aa: CASVGLAGNTGELFF
cdr3_nt: TGTGCCAGCGTAGGACTAGCGGGAAACACCGGGGAGCTGTTTTTT

j_call: TRBJ2-7
d_call: TRBD1
v_call: TRBV29-1
clone_size: few
cdr3_aa: CSVEMGQIYEQYF
cdr3_nt: TGCAGCGTTGAGATGGGACAGATCTACGAGCAGTACTTC

j_call: TRBJ2-7
d_call: -
v_call: TRBV20-1
clone_size: many
cdr3_aa: CSAITGSSYEQYF
cdr3_nt: TGCAGTGCCATTACGGGATCCTCCTACGAGCAGTACTTC

j_call: TRBJ2-7
d_call: TRBD1
v_call: TRBV7-9
clone_size: -
cdr3_aa: CASSLGTGEVDEQYF
cdr3_nt: TGTGCTAGCAGCTTAGGGACAGGGGAGGTGGACGAGCAGTACTTC

j_call: TRBJ2-7
d_call: -
v_call: TRBV15
clone_size: -
cdr3_aa: CATSRVRVSEQYF
cdr3_nt: TGTGCCACCAGCAGAGTCAGGGTAAGCGAGCAGTACTTC

j_call: TRBJ2-7
d_call: -
v_call: TRBV20-1
clone_size: many
cdr3_aa: CSARGSADYEQYF
cdr3_nt: TGCAGTGCTAGAGGGTCGGCAGACTACGAGCAGTACTTC

j_call: TRBJ1-2
d_call: -
v_call: TRBV4-1
clone_size: -
cdr3_aa: CASSQEGRVYGYTF
cdr3_nt: TGCGCCAGCAGCCAAGAGGGCAGGGTCTATGGCTACACCTTC

j_call: TRBJ1-1
d_call: -
v_call: TRBV10-3
clone_size: -
cdr3_aa: CAISGASGGVTEAFF
cdr3_nt: TGTGCCATCAGTGGAGCTAGCGGGGGGGTTACTGAAGCTTTCTTT

j_call: TRBJ2-3
d_call: TRBD2
v_call: TRBV19
clone_size: -
cdr3_aa: CASSIAILPSGGTDTQYF
cdr3_nt: TGTGCCAGTAGTATAGCCATACTACCTAGCGGGGGCACAGATACGCAGTATTTT

j_call: TRBJ2-2
d_call: TRBD2
v_call: TRBV20-1
clone_size: -
cdr3_aa: CSAISSGFF
cdr3_nt: TGCAGTGCCATCTCTAGCGGGTTTTTT

j_call: TRBJ1-6
d_call: TRBD1
v_call: TRBV20-1
clone_size: many
cdr3_aa: CSAGDRGFYGSYNSPLHF
cdr3_nt: TGCAGTGCCGGGGACAGGGGTTTCTATGGGTCCTATAATTCACCCCTCCACTTT

j_call: TRBJ1-1
d_call: -
v_call: TRBV6-5
clone_size: many
cdr3_aa: CASSYSGQLEAFF
cdr3_nt: TGTGCCAGCAGTTACTCGGGACAACTTGAAGCTTTCTTT

j_call: TRBJ2-1
d_call: TRBD1
v_call: TRBV5-1
clone_size: -
cdr3_aa: CASSELRGGQAANEQFF
cdr3_nt: TGCGCCAGCAGCGAACTTCGGGGTGGACAGGCCGCCAATGAGCAGTTCTTC

j_call: TRBJ2-7
d_call: TRBD1
v_call: TRBV7-9
clone_size: -
cdr3_aa: CASSWTGAKGELYF
cdr3_nt: TGTGCCAGCAGCTGGACAGGGGCGAAGGGCGAGCTGTACTTC

j_call: TRBJ2-7
d_call: -
v_call: TRBV5-8
clone_size: few
cdr3_aa: CASSLQIGQTYYEQYF
cdr3_nt: TGTGCCAGCAGCTTGCAAATCGGGCAGACTTACTACGAGCAGTACTTC

j_call: TRBJ1-1
d_call: -
v_call: TRBV14
clone_size: -
cdr3_aa: CASSQGRTQGTHAEAFF
cdr3_nt: TGTGCCAGCAGCCAAGGGAGGACCCAGGGGACTCACGCTGAAGCTTTCTTT

j_call: TRBJ2-7
d_call: -
v_call: TRBV20-1
clone_size: few
cdr3_aa: CSAHSRADEQYF
cdr3_nt: TGCAGTGCACATAGTCGTGCTGACGAGCAGTACTTC

j_call: TRBJ2-7
d_call: -
v_call: TRBV19
clone_size: -
cdr3_aa: CASSLIYDGAYEQYF
cdr3_nt: TGTGCCAGTAGCCTTATCTACGACGGTGCCTACGAGCAGTACTTC

j_call: TRBJ2-7
d_call: -
v_call: TRBV29-1
clone_size: -
cdr3_aa: CSVGESGSYEQYF
cdr3_nt: TGCAGCGTGGGGGAGTCTGGGTCCTACGAGCAGTACTTC

j_call: TRBJ2-2
d_call: -
v_call: TRBV9
clone_size: many
cdr3_aa: CASSGGGLGELFF
cdr3_nt: TGTGCCAGCAGCGGAGGGGGTTTAGGGGAGCTGTTTTTT

j_call: TRBJ1-1
d_call: -
v_call: TRBV7-3
clone_size: -
cdr3_aa: CASSQYKNTEAFF
cdr3_nt: TGTGCCAGCAGTCAATACAAGAACACTGAAGCTTTCTTT

j_call: TRBJ1-2
d_call: -
v_call: TRBV12-3/TRBV12-4
clone_size: few
cdr3_aa: CASRSQGRNYGYTF
cdr3_nt: TGTGCCAGCAGGTCGCAGGGGCGTAACTATGGCTACACCTTC

j_call: TRBJ2-3
d_call: -
v_call: TRBV20-1
clone_size: -
cdr3_aa: CSALIGGGTDTQYF
cdr3_nt: TGCAGTGCTCTCATTGGCGGGGGCACAGATACGCAGTATTTT

j_call: TRBJ2-7
d_call: TRBD2
v_call: TRBV2
clone_size: -
cdr3_aa: CASSFRTGGYEQYF
cdr3_nt: TGTGCCAGCAGCTTCCGAACGGGGGGCTACGAGCAGTACTTC

j_call: TRBJ1-6
d_call: -
v_call: TRBV2
clone_size: once
cdr3_aa: CASRGAEGRVSPLHF
cdr3_nt: TGTGCCAGCAGGGGAGCCGAGGGGAGGGTTTCACCCCTCCACTTT

j_call: TRBJ2-3
d_call: -
v_call: TRBV7-3
clone_size: -
cdr3_aa: CANSLLGGPTDTQYF
cdr3_nt: TGTGCCAACAGCTTATTGGGGGGGCCGACAGATACGCAGTATTTT

j_call: TRBJ2-7
d_call: -
v_call: TRBV20-1
clone_size: few
cdr3_aa: CSVDGTGVGEQYF
cdr3_nt: TGCAGTGTCGACGGGACCGGGGTCGGCGAGCAGTACTTC

j_call: TRBJ2-7
d_call: -
v_call: TRBV29-1
clone_size: few
cdr3_aa: CSVTYFGAYEQYF
cdr3_nt: TGCAGCGTAACCTATTTCGGGGCGTACGAGCAGTACTTC

j_call: TRBJ1-1
d_call: -
v_call: TRBV15
clone_size: few
cdr3_aa: CATSSMTPGVTEAFF
cdr3_nt: TGTGCCACCAGCTCCATGACTCCTGGGGTCACTGAAGCTTTCTTT

j_call: TRBJ1-1
d_call: -
v_call: TRBV20-1
clone_size: -
cdr3_aa: CSAPLKNTEAFF
cdr3_nt: TGCAGTGCTCCCTTAAAAAACACTGAAGCTTTCTTT